This T cell receptor beta chain was documented in a study of shared clonotypes between healthy human individuals. Overall study context: Each donor's CD4 naive and CD4 memory cells filled three plates apiece, CD8 naive two, and CD8 memory one. Study-level results: Specimens sampled were limited to blood, with tissue repertoires likely differing. Non-shared clonotypes displayed generation probabilities falling below those of clonotypes present in all four donors.

Naive CD8 cells lacked CD45RO and underwent positive selection for CCR7, leaving out terminally differentiated effector memory CD45RA+ cells. This table comes from immunoSEQ multiplex PCR, and its TCRdb copy is limited to in-frame clones, with some not included. This table has approximately 590,000 clones, roughly 95% appearing once. For this clone: Its antigen is unidentified.

The sequenced sample consisted of naive CD8+ T cells sorted from blood. The TCR sequence derives from a woman under 40 in good health.

Here the CDR3 DNA reads TGTGCCAGCAGCGTAGGGGACAGCTATGGCTACACCTTC. It specifies CASSVGDSYGYTF. The chain employs TRBV9 and TRBJ1-2, with 7 positions matching TRBD1. This CDR3 comprises 13 residues. The germline V gene has CDR1 SGDLS and CDR2 YYNGEE. Trimming at V came to 0 bases and at J to 4 bases, leaving 0 bases not matched to a gene.